This TCR beta chain derives from a study of blood T cell repertoires in COVID-19. For the study at large: Italy, Spain and the United States were the sources of the convalescent and acute COVID-19 samples. In each case, the material was cDNA or gDNA derived from T cells, B-cell-depleted T cells, or PBMCs.

In the original workflow: Using reference gene primer amplification, nucleated cell counts were estimated. This table comes from immunoSEQ multiplex PCR, and its TCRdb copy is limited to in-frame clones, with some not included. That table is the source of V, J and clone size, and D and trimming were worked out from the DNA. The data contain tens of thousands of clones, 85% to 90% of them singletons. CDR3 length: 16 residues. Per germline, CDR1 SGHNT and CDR2 YENEEA. The V segment lost 5 bases and the J segment 6 bases; nucleotides outside the gene matches: 14. This receptor was obtained from a human donor in a cohort sampled during active COVID-19. V is TRBV11-3 and J is TRBJ1-1, with 8 bases matching TRBD1. What was sequenced was peripheral blood. For the CDR3, the DNA is TGTGCCAGCAGCCACCGACAGGGGTATTACGAATCTGAAGCTTTCTTT. Translating gives CASSHRQGYYESEAFF.